These 31 T cell receptor beta chains came from one sample sequenced in a study of CD8+ T cells in alopecia areata. Following extraction, RNA underwent reverse transcription to cDNA, which served as the sequencing template. Produced via immunoSEQ multiplex PCR; TCRdb's table is partial and in-frame only. The table includes around 170,000 clones, 51% detected once. Treatment here: oral pan-JAK inhibitor, 5-10 mg twice daily. Sequences were derived from CD8+ T cells sorted from blood, sampled around week 52, from a patient treated with tofacitinib. The receptors were sampled from a human donor with alopecia areata.

This clone has only a few counts. This CDR3 is CASSYADRAYEQYF. Written as DNA, the CDR3 is TGTGCCAGCAGTTACGCCGACAGGGCCTACGAGCAGTACTTC. The chain employs TRBV6-5 and TRBJ2-7, with 7 bases lining up with TRBD1. J gave up 2 bases and V 2 bases, and 3 bases lay outside the gene matches. Germline V lookup: CDR1 MNHEY, CDR2 SVGAGI. The CDR3 runs to 14 residues.

This clone was counted between two and nine times. The gene calls are TRBV29-1 and TRBJ2-4, with D unresolved. Looked up from germline, CDR1 is SQVTM and CDR2 is ANQGSEA. The CDR3 loop spans 15 amino acids. Between the trimmed V and J ends, which lost 5 bases and 1 base, there was a span of 15 bases. The DNA of the CDR3 is TGCAGCGTTTCCCAAGGGTATAGGGCCAAAAACATTCAGTACTTC. Translation: CSVSQGYRAKNIQYF.

This chain links TRBV11-2 with TRBJ1-3; no firm D call. This CDR3 comprises 16 residues. Germline V gene lookup returns CDR1 SGHAT and CDR2 FQNNGV. Deletions cut 4 bases from V and 0 bases from J, with 13 bases between. CDR3 residues: CASSSLAGPSGNTIYF. The CDR3 region has the DNA TGTGCCAGCAGCTCCCTTGCAGGCCCCTCTGGAAACACCATATATTTT. Full variable domain (outside the CDR3, taken from reference TRBV11-2 and TRBJ1-3): EAGVAQSPRYKIIEKRQSVAFWCNPISGHATLYWYQQILGQGPKLLIQFQNNGVVDDSQLPKDRFSAERLKGVDSTLKIQPAKLEDSAVYLCASSSLAGPSGNTIYFGEGSWLTVV.

The V call is TRBV7-9, the J call TRBJ1-2, with a possible D match to TRBD1 (5 bases). The V gene's germline CDR1 is SEHNR and CDR2 FQNEAQ (reference sequence). CDR3 length: 19 residues. Trimming took 5 bases from V and 0 from J, leaving 25 bases between them. CDR3 bases: TGTGCCAGCAGCCCACTTCCAGGCAGGGAGGGCCAAGCTAACTATGGCTACACCTTC. It is translated as CASSPLPGREGQANYGYTF.

The rearrangement links TRBV5-4 to TRBJ2-1; D gene unclear. V was shortened by 1 base and J by 0 bases, with 14 bases between the two germline ends. The germline V gene has CDR1 SGHNT and CDR2 YYREEE (reference sequence). The CDR3 has 17 residues. CDR3 in DNA: TGTGCCAGCAGCTTGAAGACCACCGTCCACTCCTACAATGAGCAGTTCTTC. Translation gives CASSLKTTVHSYNEQFF.

The chain uses TRBV30 and TRBJ1-2; D uncertain. In germline, CDR1 is GTSNPN, CDR2 SVGIG (reference sequence). There are 14 residues in the CDR3. Trimming cost V 3 bases and J 6 bases, with 17 bases left between them. The CDR3 DNA reads TGTGCCTGGAGGCCATTAGATCTGGACGATGGCTACACCTTC. Its protein is CAWRPLDLDDGYTF.

In this sample, this clone turned up a few times. The rearrangement joins TRBV7-2 to TRBJ2-1; no reliable D call. Germline V gene sequence: CDR1 SGHTA, CDR2 FQGNSA. V lost 5 bases and J lost 5, with 10 bases in between. This CDR3 spans 13 amino acids. CDR3 in DNA: TGTGCCAGCAGCCTGAGAGTACACAATGAGCAGTTCTTC. It specifies CASSLRVHNEQFF.

The gene calls are TRBV28 and TRBJ1-2, with 7 bases lining up with TRBD1. The germline V gene has CDR1 MDHEN and CDR2 SYDVKM. The CDR3 spans 16 residues. V lost 0 bases to trimming and J lost 4 bases; unmatched junction nucleotides: 8. DNA for the CDR3: TGTGCCAGCAGTTTATGGACTCTGGGACAGTTCTATGGCTACACCTTC. Its protein product is CASSLWTLGQFYGYTF.

V usage is TRBV2 and J usage is TRBJ2-1, with D possibly matching TRBD2 (5 bases). This CDR3 is built from 15 residues. The V and J ends lost 1 base and 2 bases respectively, with 9 bases between them. The germline V gene encodes CDR1 SNHLY and CDR2 FYNNEI. CDR3 nucleotides: TGTGCCAGCAGTGAAGGGCGGGTCCCCTACAATGAGCAGTTCTTC. Translated, it gives CASSEGRVPYNEQFF. The whole variable domain, remainder taken from reference TRBV2 and TRBJ2-1, is EPEVTQTPSHQVTQMGQEVILRCVPISNHLYFYWYRQILGQKVEFLVSFYNNEISEKSEIFDDQFSVERPDGSNFTLKIRSTKLEDSAMYFCASSEGRVPYNEQFFGPGTRLTVL.

This clone has more than one count but fewer than ten. The chain is built from TRBV27 and TRBJ2-3, with unresolved D. The CDR3 contains 12 residues. The germline V gene has CDR1 MNHEY and CDR2 SMNVEV (reference sequence). The germline V and J ends were trimmed by 5 bases and 5 bases, with 8 bases remaining between them. Here the CDR3 reads CASSAYLDTQYF. CDR3 nucleotide sequence: TGTGCCAGCAGTGCCTACCTAGATACGCAGTATTTT.

A few counts support this clone. Sequence at one end of the junction differs from germline and may be a read error. V gene TRBV7-9 combines with J gene TRBJ1-4; no clear D. Germline V lookup: CDR1 SEHNR, CDR2 FQNEAQ (reference sequence). The CDR3 is 15 residues long. The CDR3 region is CASNLGPGHNEKLFF. CDR3 nucleotide sequence: TGTGCCAGCAACTTAGGGCCAGGTCATAATGAAAAACTGTTTTTT.

This chain joins TRBV5-1 and TRBJ2-1; D is tentatively TRBD1 or TRBD2 (5 bases each). The ends were cut back, 3 bases at V and 6 bases at J, with 16 bases in the middle. Germline CDR1 reads SGHRS; CDR2 reads YFSETQ. The length of the CDR3 is 15 residues. CDR3 DNA: TGCGCCAGCAGCTCATTCCGGGACCCGGTCAATGAGCAGTTCTTC. Translated: CASSSFRDPVNEQFF.

The chain links TRBV23-1 to TRBJ2-7, with TRBD1 identical over 7 bases. TRBV23-1 is designated an ORF whose function remains uncertain. CDR3 length: 17 residues. V lost 1 base, J lost 2 bases, and 11 bases stayed unmatched. The CDR3 is CASSQWPAGTDPYEQYF. CDR3 coding DNA: TGCGCCAGCAGTCAATGGCCGGCTGGGACAGATCCCTACGAGCAGTACTTC.

J is TRBJ2-7 and V is TRBV30; 8 bases fit TRBD1. Trimming at V came to 5 bases and at J to 6 bases, leaving 9 bases not matched to a gene. This CDR3 has 13 residues. Germline CDR1 GTSNPN, CDR2 SVGIG (reference sequence). The CDR3 sequence: CAWQLDRAGEQYF. The CDR3 DNA sequence: TGTGCCTGGCAGCTGGACAGGGCAGGCGAGCAGTACTTC.

This clone was counted between two and nine times. J is TRBJ2-3 and V is TRBV7-9; 9 bases are a match to TRBD2. The germline V gene encodes CDR1 SEHNR and CDR2 FQNEAQ (reference sequence). V lost 4 bases to trimming and J lost 2 bases; unmatched junction nucleotides: 16. This CDR3 contains 19 residues. CDR3 sequence: CASSYPGRGGLSSTDTQYF. Here the CDR3 DNA reads TGTGCCAGCAGCTACCCGGGGCGGGGGGGCCTCTCGTCCACAGATACGCAGTATTTT.

The chain employs TRBV29-1 and TRBJ2-7; D is unresolved. Trimming removed 3 bases from V and 0 bases from J, with 6 bases in between. The CDR3 has 12 amino acids. Germline CDR1 SQVTM, CDR2 ANQGSEA. The chain's CDR3 is CSVEKDSYEQYF. Written as DNA, the CDR3 is TGCAGCGTTGAGAAGGACTCCTACGAGCAGTACTTC.

This clone has a handful of counts. The chain has TRBV11-2 and TRBJ2-3, with D unresolved. The CDR3 has 15 residues. Looked up from germline, CDR1 is SGHAT and CDR2 is FQNNGV. The ends were cut back, 7 bases at V and 2 bases at J, with 16 bases in the middle. Here the CDR3 DNA reads TGTGCCAGCAACACCCAAGGGAAGGTCACAGATACGCAGTATTTT. It is translated as CASNTQGKVTDTQYF.

V usage is TRBV5-6 and J usage is TRBJ1-2, with TRBD1 matching 11 bases. The CDR3 loop spans 16 amino acids. Germline loops: CDR1 SGHDT, CDR2 YYEEEE. V dropped 4 bases and J dropped 4; count of bases not matched to a gene: 9. CDR3 DNA sequence: TGTGCCAGCAGCAAGGACAGGGGGCGCCTCTTCTATGGCTACACCTTC. Its protein is CASSKDRGRLFYGYTF.

A remark on this clone: This same CDR3 is encoded by further DNA sequences in the sample. This chain's CDR3 is CASSLGDYEQYF. DNA of the CDR3: TGTGCCAGCAGCTTAGGGGATTACGAGCAGTACTTC. The chain joins TRBV7-8 to TRBJ2-7; D is uncertain. Trimming took off 1 base at V and 4 bases at J, with 5 bases between the two ends. This CDR3 has 12 residues. CDR1 is SGHVS, CDR2 FQNEAQ, per germline.

The V call is TRBV6-5, the J call TRBJ2-1; 10 bases match TRBD1. With 10 bases clipped from V and 8 bases from J, the junction kept 14 bases outside the gene matches. The CDR3 runs to 15 residues. Germline values: CDR1 MNHEY, CDR2 SVGAGI. The CDR3 spells CATTSRDRGEDEQFF. CDR3 bases: TGTGCCACTACCTCCCGGGACAGGGGTGAGGATGAGCAGTTCTTC.

V is TRBV4-1 and J is TRBJ2-5, with TRBD2 matching 12 bases. Germline loops: CDR1 MGHRA, CDR2 YSYEKL. V lost 5 bases and J lost 5; bases outside the gene matches: 6. CDR3 size: 15 residues. CDR3 coding DNA: TGCGCCAGCAGCTCAACTAGCGGGGGGCAGGAGACCCAGTACTTC. Amino acid sequence: CASSSTSGGQETQYF.

This clone has only a few counts. The V gene is TRBV19, the J gene TRBJ1-1; D unresolved. The length of the CDR3 is 12 residues. Trimming took 3 bases from V and 4 from J, leaving 6 bases between them. Looked up from germline, CDR1 is LNHDA and CDR2 is SQIVND (reference sequence). CDR3: CASSILGTEAFF. The CDR3 DNA sequence: TGTGCCAGTAGTATTCTCGGCACTGAAGCTTTCTTT.

J is TRBJ2-7 and V is TRBV2, with a weak D call TRBD2 (5 bases). Trimming stripped 8 bases from V and 0 bases from J, with 17 bases between. The CDR3 is 15 residues long. Germline CDR1 and CDR2: SNHLY and FYNNEI. CDR3 bases: TGTGCCAGCGGCAAAGCGGTCTCTTTCTCCTACGAGCAGTACTTC. This sequence encodes CASGKAVSFSYEQYF.

This clone was seen more than once but under ten times. The chain couples TRBV15 to TRBJ1-1; D is undetermined. This CDR3 region has 15 residues. In germline, CDR1 is LNHNV, CDR2 YYDKDF (reference sequence). With 0 bases removed from V and 2 bases from J, the gap between germline ends came to 10 bases. The CDR3 bases are TGTGCCACCAGCAGAGATTACAGTTTCAACACTGAAGCTTTCTTT. Translating gives CATSRDYSFNTEAFF.

The chain joins TRBV29-1 to TRBJ1-3; D unresolved. V shed 6 bases and J shed 0 bases, with 9 bases lying between them. Germline V gives CDR1 SQVTM, CDR2 ANQGSEA. This CDR3 spans 13 amino acids. The CDR3 region has the DNA TGCAGCGTCCATACAACCTCTGGAAACACCATATATTTT. Amino acids: CSVHTTSGNTIYF.

In this sample, this clone turned up a few times. The junction does not match germline at one end; this may be a read error. V gene TRBV7-7 combines with J gene TRBJ2-1; 14 bases match TRBD2. The CDR3 length is 15 residues. Per the germline V gene, CDR1 is SSHAT and CDR2 is FNYEAQ (reference sequence). The CDR3 is CASSRTSGGFNEQFF. Here the CDR3 DNA reads TGTGCTAGCAGCCGGACTAGCGGGGGGTTCAATGAGCAGTTCTTC. Using reference TRBV7-7 and TRBJ2-1 for the parts outside the CDR3, the full variable domain is GAGVSQSPRYKVTKRGQDVTLRCDPISSHATLYWYQQALGQGPEFLTYFNYEAQPDKSGLPSDRFSAERPEGSISTLTIQRTEQRDSAMYRCASSRTSGGFNEQFFGPGTRLTVL.

This chain links TRBV2 with TRBJ2-1, with D hard to call. The CDR3 loop spans 13 amino acids. With 8 bases removed from V and 6 bases from J, the gap between germline ends came to 14 bases. Germline V gives CDR1 SNHLY, CDR2 FYNNEI. DNA of the CDR3: TGTGCCAGCTTTCGCGGCGAAGGCAATGAGCAGTTCTTC. Translating it yields CASFRGEGNEQFF.

The chain links TRBV29-1 to TRBJ1-1; 10 nucleotides line up with TRBD1. The CDR3 runs 14 residues. The junction had 4 bases not matched to a gene; V was cut back by 3 bases and J by 3 bases. Germline V lookup: CDR1 SQVTM, CDR2 ANQGSEA. The CDR3 reads CSVDRQGADTEAFF. CDR3 DNA sequence: TGCAGCGTTGACCGACAGGGGGCAGACACTGAAGCTTTCTTT.

This clone appeared a few times. The chain recombines TRBV5-6 with TRBJ2-7, with D possibly being TRBD2 (6 bases). CDR1 and CDR2 from the germline V gene are SGHDT and YYEEEE. The V end was cut by 0 bases, the J end by 0 bases, with 10 bases between. This CDR3 is built from 15 residues. DNA for the CDR3: TGTGCCAGCAGCTTGGACCTAGCGAGCTCCTACGAGCAGTACTTC. It yields the protein CASSLDLASSYEQYF.

The chain joins TRBV5-1 to TRBJ1-2; no definite D call. The CDR3 is 13 amino acids. In germline, CDR1 is SGHRS, CDR2 YFSETQ. V lost 0 bases to trimming and J lost 6 bases, with 9 bases between them. The CDR3 DNA sequence: TGCGCCAGCAGCTTGGGAGGATTTGATGGCTACACCTTC. Protein: CASSLGGFDGYTF. Variable domain in full (rest from reference TRBV5-1 and TRBJ1-2): KAGVTQTPRYLIKTRGQQVTLSCSPISGHRSVSWYQQTPGQGLQFLFEYFSETQRNKGNFPGRFSGRQFSNSRSEMNVSTLELGDSALYLCASSLGGFDGYTFGSGTRLTVV.

The CDR3 region is CASSPSDNYGYTF. The CDR3 DNA follows: TGTGCCAGCTCACCCTCGGACAACTATGGCTACACCTTC. This chain links TRBV18 with TRBJ1-2; no firm D call. This CDR3 comprises 13 residues. V shed 3 bases and J shed 2 bases, with 7 bases lying between them. Germline V lookup: CDR1 KGHSH, CDR2 LQKENI.